This TCR beta chain came from a study of shared clonotypes between healthy human individuals. Study-wide context: Used for every donor were three CD4 naive, three CD4 memory, two CD8 naive and one CD8 memory plate.

The sorted-subset replicate PCRs were given 200 ng DNA, which is tens of thousands of T cell genomes. Clones were read by immunoSEQ multiplex PCR, and TCRdb kept only the in-frame ones, dropping some. The sample lists some 2.4 million clones, approximately 93% occurring once. About this clone itself: Its antigen is currently unknown.

Whole-study findings and limits: Of the naive CD4 clonotypes, about 5.4% were shared across four donors. Larger estimated richness was generally seen in naive subsets than in memory subsets.

Looked up from germline, CDR1 is SGHRS and CDR2 is YFSETQ. This CDR3 region has 16 residues. The receptor was isolated from a man aged 18 to 29 in good health. Some clones in this sample may be carry-over from other donors' samples. The chain couples TRBV5-1 to TRBJ2-5; the match to TRBD2 covers 8 bases. Judging by the DNA end, TRBJ2-7 fits better; the J call may be wrong. What was sequenced was naive CD4+ T cells from PBMCs. The subset denotes: CD45RA+ positively selected. The CDR3 protein is CASSLRSGGTSYEQYF. The CDR3 nucleotides are TGCGCCAGCAGCTTAAGGAGCGGGGGTACCTCCTACGAGCAGTACTTC.